A single sample is the source of the 8 T cell receptor beta chains below, sequenced in a study of control samples from healthy donors and cancer patients. Repertoires were generated with immunoSEQ multiplex PCR, while TCRdb's copy carries only in-frame clones and drops some. The table has fewer than 200,000 clones, just over 85% seen once. Specimen: blood. These receptor sequences come from a woman in her thirties in good health.

The chain recombines TRBV18 with TRBJ1-1, with 7 nucleotides matching TRBD1. The length of the CDR3 is 14 residues. The ends lost 2 bases at V and 0 bases at J; junction bases unmatched: 0. From germline, CDR1 is KGHSH and CDR2 LQKENI. CDR3 nucleotide sequence: TGTGCCAGCTCACCAACAGGGGTGAACACTGAAGCTTTCTTT. Amino acids: CASSPTGVNTEAFF.

The J gene is TRBJ2-3, the V gene TRBV6-2 or TRBV6-3, with D possibly being TRBD1 (5 bases). V was pared by 5 bases and J by 3 bases, with 18 bases between. Germline-derived CDR1 and CDR2 are MNHEY and SVGEGT. The CDR3 is 16 amino acids. The CDR3 DNA is TGTGCCAGCAGTCTTGAAGTCAGGGATATAACAGATACGCAGTATTTT. Translation gives CASSLEVRDITDTQYF.

This clone appeared once. J is TRBJ1-6 and V is TRBV6-5; no definite D call. Per germline, CDR1 MNHEY and CDR2 SVGAGI. The CDR3 extends over 14 amino acids. V lost 10 bases, J lost 7 bases, and 17 bases lay in between. As DNA, the CDR3 is TGTGCCACCCAGGATAATAATAAAAATTCACCCCTCCACTTT. The encoded protein is CATQDNNKNSPLHF.

This rearrangement joins TRBV7-9 to TRBJ1-1; 8 bases map to TRBD1. Germline CDR1 SEHNR, CDR2 FQNEAQ (reference sequence). With V trimmed by 2 bases and J by 0 bases, 8 bases remained unmatched. The CDR3 consists of 17 residues. The CDR3 spells CASSLSRDRSMNTEAFF. As DNA, the CDR3 is TGTGCCAGCAGCTTATCCCGGGACAGGAGTATGAACACTGAAGCTTTCTTT.

This sequence joins TRBV5-1 and TRBJ2-7, with D tentatively TRBD1 or TRBD2 (5 bases each). Germline assignment: CDR1 SGHRS and CDR2 YFSETQ. Trimming removed 0 bases from V and 0 bases from J, with 7 bases in between. CDR3 length equals 14 residues. CDR3 sequence reads: CASSLGDGSYEQYF. The CDR3 coding sequence is TGCGCCAGCAGCTTGGGGGACGGCTCCTACGAGCAGTACTTC.

The V gene is TRBV15, the J gene TRBJ2-5; 7 positions agree with TRBD1. CDR3 length: 15 residues. Germline values: CDR1 LNHNV, CDR2 YYDKDF (reference sequence). Trimming took 5 bases from V and 5 from J; bases not matched to a gene: 11. Written as DNA, the CDR3 is TGTGCCACCAGCTCCCGGAGACAGGGATTGGAGACCCAGTACTTC. Translating gives CATSSRRQGLETQYF.

The chain uses TRBV18 and TRBJ1-1; 9 bases fit TRBD1. This CDR3 region has 13 residues. V was clipped by 6 bases and J by 4 bases; unmatched bases: 3. The germline gives CDR1 KGHSH, CDR2 LQKENI. CDR3 sequence reads: CASSATGGTEAFF. CDR3 sequence (DNA): TGTGCCAGCTCCGCGACAGGGGGCACTGAAGCTTTCTTT.

The rearrangement joins TRBV19 to TRBJ1-4; 9 bases map to TRBD1. CDR3 size: 15 residues. V dropped 3 bases and J dropped 7; count of bases not matched to a gene: 6. CDR1 LNHDA and CDR2 SQIVND come from the germline V gene (reference sequence). The CDR3 here is CASSIGGTGTEKLFF. DNA for the CDR3: TGTGCCAGTAGTATCGGGGGGACAGGGACTGAAAAACTGTTTTTT.